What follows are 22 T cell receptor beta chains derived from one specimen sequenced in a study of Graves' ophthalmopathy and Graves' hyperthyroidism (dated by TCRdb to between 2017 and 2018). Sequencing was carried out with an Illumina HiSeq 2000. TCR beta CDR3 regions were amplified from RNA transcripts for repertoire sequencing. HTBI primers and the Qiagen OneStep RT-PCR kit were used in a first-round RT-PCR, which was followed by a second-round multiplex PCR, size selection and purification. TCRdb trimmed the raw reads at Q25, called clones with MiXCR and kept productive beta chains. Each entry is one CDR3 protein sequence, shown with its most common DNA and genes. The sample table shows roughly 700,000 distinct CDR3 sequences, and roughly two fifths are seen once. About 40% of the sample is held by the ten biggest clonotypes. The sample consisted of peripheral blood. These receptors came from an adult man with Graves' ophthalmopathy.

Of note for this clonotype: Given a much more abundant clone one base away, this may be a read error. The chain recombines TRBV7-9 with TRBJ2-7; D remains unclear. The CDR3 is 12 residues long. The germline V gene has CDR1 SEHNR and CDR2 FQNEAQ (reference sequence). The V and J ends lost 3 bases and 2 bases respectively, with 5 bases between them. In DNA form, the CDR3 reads TGTGCCAGCAGCTTTGGCGCCTACGAGCAGTACTTC. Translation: CASSFGAYEQYF.

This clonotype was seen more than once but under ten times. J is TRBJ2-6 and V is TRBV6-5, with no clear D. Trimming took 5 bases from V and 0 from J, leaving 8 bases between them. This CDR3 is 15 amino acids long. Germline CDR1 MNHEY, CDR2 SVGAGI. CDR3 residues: CASSEPYSGANVLTF. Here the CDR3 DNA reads TGTGCCAGCAGTGAACCGTACTCTGGGGCCAACGTCCTGACTTTC.

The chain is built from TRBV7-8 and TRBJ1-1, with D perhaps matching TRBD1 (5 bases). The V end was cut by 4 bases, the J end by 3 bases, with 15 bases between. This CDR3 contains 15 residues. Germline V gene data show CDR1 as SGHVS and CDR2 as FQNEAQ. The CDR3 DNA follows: TGTGCCAGCAGCTCTCCGGGACGCCGAGACACTGAAGCTTTCTTT. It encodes CASSSPGRRDTEAFF.

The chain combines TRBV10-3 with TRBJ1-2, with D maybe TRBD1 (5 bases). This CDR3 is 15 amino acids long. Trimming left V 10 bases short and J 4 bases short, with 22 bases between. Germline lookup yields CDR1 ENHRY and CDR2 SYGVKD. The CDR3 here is CASRDLDSIAYGYTF. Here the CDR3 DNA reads TGTGCCAGCAGGGACTTGGACTCGATTGCCTATGGCTACACCTTC.

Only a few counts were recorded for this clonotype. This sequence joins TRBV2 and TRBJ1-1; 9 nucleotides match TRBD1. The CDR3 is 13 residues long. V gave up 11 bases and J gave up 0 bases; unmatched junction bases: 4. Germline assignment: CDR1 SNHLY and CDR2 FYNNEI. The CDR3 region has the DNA TGTGCCTGGGGGACAGGGATGAACACTGAAGCTTTCTTT. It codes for CAWGTGMNTEAFF.

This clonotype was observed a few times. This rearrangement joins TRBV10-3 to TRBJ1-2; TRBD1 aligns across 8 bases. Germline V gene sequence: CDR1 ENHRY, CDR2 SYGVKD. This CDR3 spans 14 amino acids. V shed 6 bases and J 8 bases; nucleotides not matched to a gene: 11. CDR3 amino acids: CAISGAGQGGGYTF. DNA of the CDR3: TGTGCCATCAGCGGAGCCGGACAGGGCGGAGGCTACACCTTC.

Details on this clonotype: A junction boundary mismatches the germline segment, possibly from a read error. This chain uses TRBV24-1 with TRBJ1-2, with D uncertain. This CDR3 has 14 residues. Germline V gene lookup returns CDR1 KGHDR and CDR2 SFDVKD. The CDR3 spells CAISDDIMNYGYTF. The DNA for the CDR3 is TGTGCCATCAGTGACGACATTATGAACTATGGCTACACCTTC.

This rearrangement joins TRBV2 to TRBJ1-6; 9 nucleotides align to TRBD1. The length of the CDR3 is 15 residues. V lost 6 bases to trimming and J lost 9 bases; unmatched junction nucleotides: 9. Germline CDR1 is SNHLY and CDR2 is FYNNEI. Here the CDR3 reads CASSEGQGVGSPLHF. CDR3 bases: TGTGCCAGCAGCGAGGGACAGGGTGTGGGTTCACCCCTCCACTTT.

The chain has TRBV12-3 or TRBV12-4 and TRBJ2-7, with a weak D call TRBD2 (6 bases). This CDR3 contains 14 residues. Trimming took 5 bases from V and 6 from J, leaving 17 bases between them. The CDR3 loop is CASSTNPGRAEQYF. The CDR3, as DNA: TGTGCCAGCAGTACCAACCCCGGGAGAGCCGAGCAGTACTTC.

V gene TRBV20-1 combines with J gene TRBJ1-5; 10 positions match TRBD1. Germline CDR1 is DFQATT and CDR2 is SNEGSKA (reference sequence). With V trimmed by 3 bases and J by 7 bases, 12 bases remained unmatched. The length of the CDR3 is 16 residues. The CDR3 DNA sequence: TGCAGTGCTAGGGACCCGGGACAGGGGTTTTGGCAGCCCCAGCATTTT. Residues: CSARDPGQGFWQPQHF.

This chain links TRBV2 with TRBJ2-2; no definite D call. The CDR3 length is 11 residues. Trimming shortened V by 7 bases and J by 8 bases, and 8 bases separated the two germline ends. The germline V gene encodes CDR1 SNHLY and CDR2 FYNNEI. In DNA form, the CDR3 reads TGTGCCAGCATGAACGCAGGGGAGCTGTTTTTT. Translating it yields CASMNAGELFF. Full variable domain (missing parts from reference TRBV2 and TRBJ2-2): EPEVTQTPSHQVTQMGQEVILRCVPISNHLYFYWYRQILGQKVEFLVSFYNNEISEKSEIFDDQFSVERPDGSNFTLKIRSTKLEDSAMYFCASMNAGELFFGEGSRLTVL.

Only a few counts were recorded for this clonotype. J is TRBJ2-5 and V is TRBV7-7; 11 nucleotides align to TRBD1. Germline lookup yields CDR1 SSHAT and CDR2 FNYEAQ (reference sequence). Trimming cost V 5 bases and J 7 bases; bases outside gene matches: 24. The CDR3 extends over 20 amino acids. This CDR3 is CASSPNAGTGGLGGLGTQYF. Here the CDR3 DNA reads TGTGCCAGCAGCCCCAACGCCGGGACAGGGGGACTAGGGGGGTTGGGGACCCAGTACTTC.

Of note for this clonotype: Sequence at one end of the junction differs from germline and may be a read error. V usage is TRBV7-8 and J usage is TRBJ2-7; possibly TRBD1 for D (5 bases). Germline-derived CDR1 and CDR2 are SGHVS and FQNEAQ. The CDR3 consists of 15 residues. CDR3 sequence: CASSQDRGVLGEQYF. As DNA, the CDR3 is TGCGCCAGCAGCCAAGATAGGGGCGTACTGGGGGAGCAGTACTTC.

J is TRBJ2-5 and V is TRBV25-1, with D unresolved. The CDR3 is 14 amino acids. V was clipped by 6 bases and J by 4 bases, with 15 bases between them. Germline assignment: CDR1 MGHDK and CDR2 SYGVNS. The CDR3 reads CASSLDGVGETQYF. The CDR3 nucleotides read TGTGCCAGCAGCTTAGACGGAGTGGGAGAGACCCAGTACTTC.

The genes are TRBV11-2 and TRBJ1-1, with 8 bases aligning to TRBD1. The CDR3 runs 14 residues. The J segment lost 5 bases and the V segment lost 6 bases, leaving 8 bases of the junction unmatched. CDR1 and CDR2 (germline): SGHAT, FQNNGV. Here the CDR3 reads CASRPRQGRTEAFF. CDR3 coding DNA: TGTGCCAGCAGACCCAGACAGGGGAGGACTGAAGCTTTCTTT. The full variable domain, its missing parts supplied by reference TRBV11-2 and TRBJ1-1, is EAGVAQSPRYKIIEKRQSVAFWCNPISGHATLYWYQQILGQGPKLLIQFQNNGVVDDSQLPKDRFSAERLKGVDSTLKIQPAKLEDSAVYLCASRPRQGRTEAFFGQGTRLTVV.

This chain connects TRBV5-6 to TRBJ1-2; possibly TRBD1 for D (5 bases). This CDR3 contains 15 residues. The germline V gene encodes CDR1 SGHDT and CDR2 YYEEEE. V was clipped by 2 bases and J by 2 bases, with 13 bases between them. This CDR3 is CASSFSQGSNYGYTF. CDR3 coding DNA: TGTGCCAGCAGCTTTTCGCAGGGATCCAACTATGGCTACACCTTC. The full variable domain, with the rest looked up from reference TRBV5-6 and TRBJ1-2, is DAGVTQSPTHLIKTRGQQVTLRCSPKSGHDTVSWYQQALGQGPQFIFQYYEEEERQRGNFPDRFSGHQFPNYSSELNVNALLLGDSALYLCASSFSQGSNYGYTFGSGTRLTVV.

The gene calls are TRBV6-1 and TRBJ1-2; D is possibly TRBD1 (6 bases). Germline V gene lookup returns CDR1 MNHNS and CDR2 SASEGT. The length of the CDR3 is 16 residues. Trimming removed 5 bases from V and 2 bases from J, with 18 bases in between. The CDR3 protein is CASSLSTGTPNYGYTF. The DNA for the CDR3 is TGTGCCAGCAGTCTTTCGACTGGGACACCCAACTATGGCTACACCTTC.

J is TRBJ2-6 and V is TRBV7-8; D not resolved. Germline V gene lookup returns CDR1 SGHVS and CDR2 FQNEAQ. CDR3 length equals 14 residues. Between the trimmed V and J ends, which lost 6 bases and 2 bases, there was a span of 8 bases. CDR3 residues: CASRDGPGANVLTF. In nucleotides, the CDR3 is TGTGCCAGCAGAGACGGTCCTGGGGCCAACGTCCTGACTTTC.

The DNA of the CDR3 is TGTGCCAGCAGCCCAAGGACTAGCGGGGGTATGGAGACCCAGTACTTC. Translating gives CASSPRTSGGMETQYF. This chain connects TRBV5-4 to TRBJ2-5, with TRBD2 identical over 13 bases. With V trimmed by 4 bases and J by 5 bases, 8 bases remained unmatched. Germline CDR1 and CDR2: SGHNT and YYREEE (reference sequence). This CDR3 has 16 amino acids.

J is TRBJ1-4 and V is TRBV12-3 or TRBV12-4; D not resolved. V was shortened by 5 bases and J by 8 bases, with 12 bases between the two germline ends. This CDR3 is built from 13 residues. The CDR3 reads CASSPRGFEKLFF. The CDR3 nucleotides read TGTGCCAGCAGTCCACGTGGTTTCGAAAAACTGTTTTTT.

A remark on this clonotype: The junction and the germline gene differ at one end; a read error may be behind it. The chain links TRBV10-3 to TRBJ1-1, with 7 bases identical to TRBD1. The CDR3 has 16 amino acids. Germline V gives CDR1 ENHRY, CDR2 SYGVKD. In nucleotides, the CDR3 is TGCGCCATCAGCAGGGGACAGAGCACCGGGGACACTGAAGCTTTCTTT. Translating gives CAISRGQSTGDTEAFF.

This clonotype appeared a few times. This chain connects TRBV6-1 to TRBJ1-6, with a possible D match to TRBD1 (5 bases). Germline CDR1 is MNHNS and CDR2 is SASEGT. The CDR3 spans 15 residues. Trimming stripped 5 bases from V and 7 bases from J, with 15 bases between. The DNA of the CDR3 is TGTGCCAGCAGTTATCAGGGACGGATAAATTCACCCCTCCACTTT. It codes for CASSYQGRINSPLHF.